This TCR beta chain derives from a study of breast tumors, draining lymph nodes, adjacent tissues. TCRdb used MiXCR to reprocess the multiplex PCR reads, holding one entry per CDR3 protein. The table shows about 300,000 distinct CDR3 sequences, with roughly 31% occurring only once. The lymph nodes were axillary draining lymph nodes from breast cancer patients. Germline V CDR1 and CDR2: LNHDA, SQIVND (reference sequence). CDR3 length: 15 amino acids. V was shortened by 5 bases and J by 0 bases, with 10 bases between the two germline ends. V usage is TRBV19 and J usage is TRBJ2-2; TRBD2 is a possible D gene (6 bases). The receptor was isolated from a female donor with breast cancer. Some clones in this sample may be carry-over from other donors' samples. The specimen was axillary lymph node tissue. Here the CDR3 DNA reads TGTGCCAGTAGTGCCGGGACTTCGAACACCGGGGAGCTGTTTTTT. Its protein product is CASSAGTSNTGELFF.